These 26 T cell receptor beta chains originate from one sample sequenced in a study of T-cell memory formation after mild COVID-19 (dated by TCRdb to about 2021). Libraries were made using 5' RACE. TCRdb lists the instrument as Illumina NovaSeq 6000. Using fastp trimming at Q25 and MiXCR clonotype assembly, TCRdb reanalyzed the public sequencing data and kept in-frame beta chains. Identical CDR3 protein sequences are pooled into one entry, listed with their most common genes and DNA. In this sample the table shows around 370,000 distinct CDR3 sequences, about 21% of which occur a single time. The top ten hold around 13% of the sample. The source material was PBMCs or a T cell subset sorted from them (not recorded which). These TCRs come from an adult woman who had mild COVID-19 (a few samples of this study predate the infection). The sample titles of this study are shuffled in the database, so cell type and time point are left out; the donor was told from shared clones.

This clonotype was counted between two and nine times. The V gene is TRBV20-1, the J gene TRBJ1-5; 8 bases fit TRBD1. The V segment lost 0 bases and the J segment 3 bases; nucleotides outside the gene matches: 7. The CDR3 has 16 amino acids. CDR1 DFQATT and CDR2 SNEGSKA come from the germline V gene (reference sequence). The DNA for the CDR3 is TGCAGTGCTAGAGATCGAACAGGGGGATTCAATCAGCCCCAGCATTTT. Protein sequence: CSARDRTGGFNQPQHF.

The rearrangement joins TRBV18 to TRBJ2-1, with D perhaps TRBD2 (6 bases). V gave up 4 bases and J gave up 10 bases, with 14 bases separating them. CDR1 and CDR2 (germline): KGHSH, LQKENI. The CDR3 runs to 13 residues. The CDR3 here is CASSLRGAEEQFF. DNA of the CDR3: TGTGCCAGCTCACTCCGCGGGGCGGAAGAGCAGTTCTTC. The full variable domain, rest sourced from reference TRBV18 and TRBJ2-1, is NAGVMQNPRHLVRRRGQEARLRCSPMKGHSHVYWYRQLPEEGLKFMVYLQKENIIDESGMPKERFSAEFPKEGPSILRIQQVVRGDSAAYFCASSLRGAEEQFFGPGTRLTVL.

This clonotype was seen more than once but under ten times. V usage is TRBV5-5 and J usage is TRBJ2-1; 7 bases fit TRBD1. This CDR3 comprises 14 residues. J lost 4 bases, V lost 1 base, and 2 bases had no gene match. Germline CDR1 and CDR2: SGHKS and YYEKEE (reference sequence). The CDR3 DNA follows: TGTGCCAGCAGCTTGAGGGGGCAGTACAATGAGCAGTTCTTC. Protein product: CASSLRGQYNEQFF. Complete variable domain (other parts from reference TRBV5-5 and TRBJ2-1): DAGVTQSPTHLIKTRGQQVTLRCSPISGHKSVSWYQQVLGQGPQFIFQYYEKEERGRGNFPDRFSARQFPNYSSELNVNALLLGDSALYLCASSLRGQYNEQFFGPGTRLTVL.

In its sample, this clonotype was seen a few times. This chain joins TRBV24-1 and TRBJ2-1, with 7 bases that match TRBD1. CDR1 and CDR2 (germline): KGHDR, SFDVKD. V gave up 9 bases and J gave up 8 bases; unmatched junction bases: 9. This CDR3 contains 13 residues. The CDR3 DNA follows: TGTGCCACCGGTTCAGGGGGTGGCGATGAGCAGTTCTTC. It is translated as CATGSGGGDEQFF.

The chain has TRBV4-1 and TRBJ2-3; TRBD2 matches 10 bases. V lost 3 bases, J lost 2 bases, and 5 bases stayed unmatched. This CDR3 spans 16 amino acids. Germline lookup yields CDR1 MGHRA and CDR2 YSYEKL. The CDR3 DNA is TGCGCCAGCAGCCAGCAACTAGCGGGGACCACAGATACGCAGTATTTT. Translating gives CASSQQLAGTTDTQYF.

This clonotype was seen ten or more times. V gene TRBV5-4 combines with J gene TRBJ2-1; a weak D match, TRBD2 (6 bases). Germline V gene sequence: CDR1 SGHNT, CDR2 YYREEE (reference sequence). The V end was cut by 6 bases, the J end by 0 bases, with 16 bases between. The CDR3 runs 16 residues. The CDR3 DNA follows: TGTGCCAGCAAGGGCGATCTAGCGAACTCCTACAATGAGCAGTTCTTC. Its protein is CASKGDLANSYNEQFF.

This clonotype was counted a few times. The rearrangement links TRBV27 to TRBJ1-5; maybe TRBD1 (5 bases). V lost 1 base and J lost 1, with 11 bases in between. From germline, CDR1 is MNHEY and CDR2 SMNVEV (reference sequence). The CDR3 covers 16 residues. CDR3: CASSLWAGISNQPQHF. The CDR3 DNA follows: TGTGCCAGCAGTTTATGGGCAGGGATAAGCAATCAGCCCCAGCATTTT.

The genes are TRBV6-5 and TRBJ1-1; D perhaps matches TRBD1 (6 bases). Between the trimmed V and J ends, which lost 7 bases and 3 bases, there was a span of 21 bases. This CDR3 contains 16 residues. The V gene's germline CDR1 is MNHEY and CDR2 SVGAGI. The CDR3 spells CASIRGGAGGYTEAFF. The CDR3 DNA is TGTGCCAGCATACGAGGGGGGGCGGGGGGTTACACTGAAGCTTTCTTT.

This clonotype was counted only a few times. Here the CDR3 reads CASSYSNVGEQFF. Here the CDR3 DNA reads TGTGCCAGCAGTTACTCGAATGTTGGTGAGCAGTTCTTC. V usage is TRBV6-5 and J usage is TRBJ2-1, with D hard to call. V was shortened by 0 bases and J by 9 bases, with 9 bases between the two germline ends. Germline lookup yields CDR1 MNHEY and CDR2 SVGAGI. This CDR3 is 13 amino acids long.

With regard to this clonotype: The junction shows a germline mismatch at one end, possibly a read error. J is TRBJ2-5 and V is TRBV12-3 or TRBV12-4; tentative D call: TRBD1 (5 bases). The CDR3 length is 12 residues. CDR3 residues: CASSPQGMTLYF. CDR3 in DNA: TGTGCCAGCAGTCCCCAGGGTATGACCCTGTACTTC.

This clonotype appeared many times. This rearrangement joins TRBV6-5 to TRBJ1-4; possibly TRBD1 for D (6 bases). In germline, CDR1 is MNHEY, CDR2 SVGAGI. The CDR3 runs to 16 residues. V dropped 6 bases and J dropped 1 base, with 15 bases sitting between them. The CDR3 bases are TGTGCCAGCAGCAAGACGGGGGGCCGAACTAATGAAAAACTGTTTTTT. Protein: CASSKTGGRTNEKLFF.

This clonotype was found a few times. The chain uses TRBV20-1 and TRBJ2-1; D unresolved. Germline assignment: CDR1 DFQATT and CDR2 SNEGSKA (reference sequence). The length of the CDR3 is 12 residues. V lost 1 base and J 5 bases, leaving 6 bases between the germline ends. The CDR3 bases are TGCAGTGCTAGAGCTGACCACAATGAGCAGTTCTTC. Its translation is CSARADHNEQFF.

CDR3 in DNA: TGCAGTGCCGAGAAATACAATGAGCAGTTCTTC. It specifies CSAEKYNEQFF. The chain has TRBV20-1 and TRBJ2-1; D uncertain. CDR3 length equals 11 residues. CDR1 and CDR2 (germline): DFQATT, SNEGSKA (reference sequence). V was pared by 6 bases and J by 4 bases, with 7 bases between.

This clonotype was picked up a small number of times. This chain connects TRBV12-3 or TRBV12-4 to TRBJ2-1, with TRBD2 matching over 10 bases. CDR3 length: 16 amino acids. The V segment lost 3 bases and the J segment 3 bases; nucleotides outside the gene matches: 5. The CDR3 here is CASSFSLAGVYNEQFF. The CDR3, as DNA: TGTGCCAGCAGTTTTTCTCTAGCGGGAGTCTACAATGAGCAGTTCTTC.

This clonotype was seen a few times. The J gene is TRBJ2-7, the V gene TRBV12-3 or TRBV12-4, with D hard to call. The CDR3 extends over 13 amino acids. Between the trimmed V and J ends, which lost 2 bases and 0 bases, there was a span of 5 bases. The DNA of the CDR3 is TGTGCCAGCAGTTTAAAGGGCTCCTACGAGCAGTACTTC. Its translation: CASSLKGSYEQYF.

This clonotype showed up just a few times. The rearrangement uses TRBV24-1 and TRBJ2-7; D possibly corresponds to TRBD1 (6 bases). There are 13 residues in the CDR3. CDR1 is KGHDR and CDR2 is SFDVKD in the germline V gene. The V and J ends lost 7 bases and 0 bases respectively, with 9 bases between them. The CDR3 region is CATSLTGSYEQYF. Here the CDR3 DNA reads TGTGCCACCAGCCTGACAGGCTCCTACGAGCAGTACTTC.

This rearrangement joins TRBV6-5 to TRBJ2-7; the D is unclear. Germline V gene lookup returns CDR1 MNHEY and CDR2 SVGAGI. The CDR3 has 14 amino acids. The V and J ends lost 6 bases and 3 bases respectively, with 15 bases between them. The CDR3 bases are TGTGCCAGCAGGGAAATCCGGACGGTCTACGAGCAGTACTTC. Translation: CASREIRTVYEQYF.

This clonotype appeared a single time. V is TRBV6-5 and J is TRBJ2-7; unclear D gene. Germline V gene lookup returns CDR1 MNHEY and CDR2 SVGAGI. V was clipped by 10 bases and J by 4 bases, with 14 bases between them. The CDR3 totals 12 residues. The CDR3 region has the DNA TGTGCCACCGGCGCGGACGGGTACGAGCAGTACGTC. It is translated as CATGADGYEQYV.

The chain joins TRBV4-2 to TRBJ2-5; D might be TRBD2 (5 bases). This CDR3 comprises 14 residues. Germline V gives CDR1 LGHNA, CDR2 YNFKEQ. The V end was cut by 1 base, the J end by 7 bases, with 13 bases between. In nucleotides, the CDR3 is TGTGCCAGCAGCCAAGGAGCGGACTCGGGGACCCAGTACTTC. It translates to CASSQGADSGTQYF.

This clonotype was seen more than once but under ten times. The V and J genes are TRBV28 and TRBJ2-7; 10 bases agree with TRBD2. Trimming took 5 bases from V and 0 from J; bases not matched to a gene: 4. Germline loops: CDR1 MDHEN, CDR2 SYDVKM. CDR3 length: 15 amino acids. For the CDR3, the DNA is TGTGCCAGCAGTCTCCGGACTAGCGGCTCCTACGAGCAGTACTTC. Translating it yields CASSLRTSGSYEQYF.

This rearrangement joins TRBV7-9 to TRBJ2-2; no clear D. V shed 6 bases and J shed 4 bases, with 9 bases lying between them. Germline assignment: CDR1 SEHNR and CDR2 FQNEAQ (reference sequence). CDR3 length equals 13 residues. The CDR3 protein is CASRPRVTGELFF. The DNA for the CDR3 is TGTGCCAGCAGACCAAGGGTCACCGGGGAGCTGTTTTTT.

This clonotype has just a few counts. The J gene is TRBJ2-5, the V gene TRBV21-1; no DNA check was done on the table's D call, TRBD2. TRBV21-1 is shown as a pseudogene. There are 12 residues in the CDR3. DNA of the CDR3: TGTGCCAGCAGCCACGGAGGAGAGACCCAGTACTTC. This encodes CASSHGGETQYF.

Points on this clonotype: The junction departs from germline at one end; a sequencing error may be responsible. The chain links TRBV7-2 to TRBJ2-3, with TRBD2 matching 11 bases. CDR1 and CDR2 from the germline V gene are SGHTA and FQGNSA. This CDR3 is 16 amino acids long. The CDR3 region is CASSFTLAGATDTKYF. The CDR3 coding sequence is TGTGCCAGCAGCTTTACACTAGCGGGGGCCACAGATACGAAGTATTTT.

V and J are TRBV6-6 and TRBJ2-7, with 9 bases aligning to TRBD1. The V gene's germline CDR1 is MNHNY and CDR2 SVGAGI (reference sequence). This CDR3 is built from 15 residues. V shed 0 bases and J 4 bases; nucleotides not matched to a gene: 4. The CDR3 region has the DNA TGTGCCAGCAGTTACTCCCGGGACAGGGATTACGAGCAGTACTTC. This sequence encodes CASSYSRDRDYEQYF.

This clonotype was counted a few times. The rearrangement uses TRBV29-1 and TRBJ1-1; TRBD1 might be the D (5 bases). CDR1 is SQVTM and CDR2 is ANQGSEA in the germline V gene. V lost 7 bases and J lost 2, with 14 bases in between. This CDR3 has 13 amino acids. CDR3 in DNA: TGCAGCGCCGGTCGGGACGGAAACACTGAAGCTTTCTTT. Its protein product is CSAGRDGNTEAFF.

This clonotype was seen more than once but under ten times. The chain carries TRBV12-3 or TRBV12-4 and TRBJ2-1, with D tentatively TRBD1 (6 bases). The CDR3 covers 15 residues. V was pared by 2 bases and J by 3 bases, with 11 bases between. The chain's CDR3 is CASSLRGRFYNEQFF. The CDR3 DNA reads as TGTGCCAGCAGTTTAAGGGGGAGATTCTACAATGAGCAGTTCTTC.